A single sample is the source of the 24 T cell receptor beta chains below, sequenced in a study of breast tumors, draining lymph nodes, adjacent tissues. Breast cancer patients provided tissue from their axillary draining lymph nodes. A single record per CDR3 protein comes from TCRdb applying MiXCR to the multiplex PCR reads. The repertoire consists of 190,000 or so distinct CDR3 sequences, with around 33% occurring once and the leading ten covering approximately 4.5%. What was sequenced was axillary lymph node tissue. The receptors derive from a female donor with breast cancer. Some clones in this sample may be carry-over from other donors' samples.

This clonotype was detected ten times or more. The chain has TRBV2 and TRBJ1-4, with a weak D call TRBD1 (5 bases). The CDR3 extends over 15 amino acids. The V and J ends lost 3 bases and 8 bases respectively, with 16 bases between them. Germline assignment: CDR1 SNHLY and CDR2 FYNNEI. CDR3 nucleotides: TGTGCCAGCAGTGATGGGGGACTTACACCAGAAAAACTGTTTTTT. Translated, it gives CASSDGGLTPEKLFF.

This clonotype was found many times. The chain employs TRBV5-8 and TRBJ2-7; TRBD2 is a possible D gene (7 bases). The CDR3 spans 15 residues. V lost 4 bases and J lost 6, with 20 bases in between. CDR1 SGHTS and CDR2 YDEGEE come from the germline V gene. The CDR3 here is CASSIQGPAGSEQYF. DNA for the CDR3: TGTGCCAGCAGCATACAGGGCCCAGCGGGGAGCGAGCAGTACTTC.

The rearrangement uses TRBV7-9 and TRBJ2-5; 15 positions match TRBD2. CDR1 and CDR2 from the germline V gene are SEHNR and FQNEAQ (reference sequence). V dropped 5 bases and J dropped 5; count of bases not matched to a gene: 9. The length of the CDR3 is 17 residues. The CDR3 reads CASSAGLAGGPRETQYF. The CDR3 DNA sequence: TGTGCCAGCAGCGCCGGACTAGCGGGAGGGCCCAGGGAGACCCAGTACTTC. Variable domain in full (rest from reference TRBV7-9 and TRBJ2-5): DTGVSQNPRHKITKRGQNVTFRCDPISEHNRLYWYRQTLGQGPEFLTYFQNEAQLEKSRLLSDRFSAERPKGSFSTLEIQRTEQGDSAMYLCASSAGLAGGPRETQYFGPGTRLLVL.

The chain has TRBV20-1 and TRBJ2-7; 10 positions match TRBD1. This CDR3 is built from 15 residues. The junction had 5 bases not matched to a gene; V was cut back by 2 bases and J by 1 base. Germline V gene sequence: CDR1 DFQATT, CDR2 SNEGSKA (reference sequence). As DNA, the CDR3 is TGCAGTGCTAGAAGGCCGGGACAGGGGTCCTACGAGCAGTACTTC. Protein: CSARRPGQGSYEQYF.

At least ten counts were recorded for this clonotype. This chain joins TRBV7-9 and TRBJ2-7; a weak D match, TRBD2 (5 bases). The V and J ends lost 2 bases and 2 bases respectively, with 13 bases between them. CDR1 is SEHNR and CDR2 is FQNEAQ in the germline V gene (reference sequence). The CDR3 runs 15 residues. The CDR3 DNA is TGTGCCAGCAGCTTACATTCCGACTATACCTACGAGCAGTACTTC. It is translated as CASSLHSDYTYEQYF.

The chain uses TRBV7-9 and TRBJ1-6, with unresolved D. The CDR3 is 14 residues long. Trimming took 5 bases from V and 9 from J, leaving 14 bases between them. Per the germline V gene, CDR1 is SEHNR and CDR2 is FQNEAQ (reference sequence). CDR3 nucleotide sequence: TGTGCCAGCAGCCCCTTTGGGGTGACTTCACCCCTCCACTTT. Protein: CASSPFGVTSPLHF.

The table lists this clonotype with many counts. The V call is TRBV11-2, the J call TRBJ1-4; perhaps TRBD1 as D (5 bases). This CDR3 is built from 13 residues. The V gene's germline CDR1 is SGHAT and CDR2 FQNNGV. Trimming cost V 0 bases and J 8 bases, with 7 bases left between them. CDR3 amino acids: CASSLEEGEKLFF. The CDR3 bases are TGTGCCAGCAGCTTAGAAGAGGGGGAAAAACTGTTTTTT.

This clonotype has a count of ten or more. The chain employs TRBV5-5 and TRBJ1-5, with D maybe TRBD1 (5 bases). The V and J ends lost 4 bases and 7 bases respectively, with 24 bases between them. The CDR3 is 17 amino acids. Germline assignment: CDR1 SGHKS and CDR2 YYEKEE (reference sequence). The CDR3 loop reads CASSALPGKGIGQPQHF. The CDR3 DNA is TGTGCCAGCAGCGCCCTCCCCGGGAAGGGGATCGGCCAGCCCCAGCATTTT.

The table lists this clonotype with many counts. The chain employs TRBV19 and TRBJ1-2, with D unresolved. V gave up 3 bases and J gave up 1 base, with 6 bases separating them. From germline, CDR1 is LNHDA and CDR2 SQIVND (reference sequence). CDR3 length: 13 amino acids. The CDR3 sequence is CASSMLGNYGYTF. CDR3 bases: TGTGCCAGTAGTATGCTGGGTAACTATGGCTACACCTTC.

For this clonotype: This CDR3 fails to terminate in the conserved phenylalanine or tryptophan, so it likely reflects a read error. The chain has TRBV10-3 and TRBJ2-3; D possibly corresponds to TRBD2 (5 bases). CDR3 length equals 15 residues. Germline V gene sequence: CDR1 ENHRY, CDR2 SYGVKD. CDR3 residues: CASSQDSKVTDTQYL. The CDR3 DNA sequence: TGTGCCAGCAGTCAGGACTCTAAAGTCACAGATACGCAGTATCTT.

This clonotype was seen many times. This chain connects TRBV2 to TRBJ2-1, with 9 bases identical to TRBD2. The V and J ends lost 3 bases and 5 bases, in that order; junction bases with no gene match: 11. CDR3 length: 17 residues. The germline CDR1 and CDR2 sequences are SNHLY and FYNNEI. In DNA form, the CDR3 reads TGTGCCAGCAGTGATGATATTAGCGGGAGTCTGGACAATGAGCAGTTCTTC. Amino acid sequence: CASSDDISGSLDNEQFF.

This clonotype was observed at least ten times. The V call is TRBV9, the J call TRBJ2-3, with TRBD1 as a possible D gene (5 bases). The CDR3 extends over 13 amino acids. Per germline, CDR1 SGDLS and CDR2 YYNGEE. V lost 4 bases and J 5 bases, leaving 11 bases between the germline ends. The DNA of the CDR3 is TGTGCCAGCAGCCGGCAGGGTGGAGATACGCAGTATTTT. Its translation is CASSRQGGDTQYF.

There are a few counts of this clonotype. The CDR3 reads CAWSVAGGAWNTEAFF. CDR3 bases: TGTGCCTGGAGTGTGGCAGGGGGCGCTTGGAACACTGAAGCTTTCTTT. The chain employs TRBV30 and TRBJ1-1, with 8 bases lining up with TRBD1. Germline CDR1 reads GTSNPN; CDR2 reads SVGIG (reference sequence). The CDR3 totals 16 residues. V was pared by 0 bases and J by 1 base, with 7 bases of the junction left unmatched. The full variable domain, rest sourced from reference TRBV30 and TRBJ1-1, is SQTIHQWPATLVQPVGSPLSLECTVEGTSNPNLYWYRQAAGRGLQLLFYSVGIGQISSEVPQNLSASRPQDRQFILSSKKLLLSDSGFYLCAWSVAGGAWNTEAFFGQGTRLTVV.

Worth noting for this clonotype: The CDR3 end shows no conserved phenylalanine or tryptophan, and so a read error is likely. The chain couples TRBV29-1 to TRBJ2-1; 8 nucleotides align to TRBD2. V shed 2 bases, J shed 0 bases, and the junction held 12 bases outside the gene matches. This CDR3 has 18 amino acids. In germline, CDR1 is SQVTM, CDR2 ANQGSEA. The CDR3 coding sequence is TGCAGCGTTGAACCCTCGGGTAGCGGGGCGAGCTCCTACAATGAGCAGTTCAAC. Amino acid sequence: CSVEPSGSGASSYNEQFN.

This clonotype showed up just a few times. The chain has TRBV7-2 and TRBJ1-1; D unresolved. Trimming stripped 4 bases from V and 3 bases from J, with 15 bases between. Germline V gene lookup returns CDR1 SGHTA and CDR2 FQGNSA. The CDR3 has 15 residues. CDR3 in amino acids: CASSYYRNSDTEAFF. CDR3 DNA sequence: TGTGCCAGCAGCTATTATCGGAATTCAGACACTGAAGCTTTCTTT.

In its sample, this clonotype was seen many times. CDR3 nucleotides: TGTGCCTGGGGAAGAGATCGCCAGCCCCAGCATTTT. Amino acid sequence: CAWGRDRQPQHF. The chain is built from TRBV30 and TRBJ1-5; no firm D call. Germline V gives CDR1 GTSNPN, CDR2 SVGIG (reference sequence). The germline V and J ends were trimmed by 5 bases and 7 bases, with 12 bases remaining between them. The CDR3 extends over 12 amino acids. Full variable domain (outside the CDR3, taken from reference TRBV30 and TRBJ1-5): SQTIHQWPATLVQPVGSPLSLECTVEGTSNPNLYWYRQAAGRGLQLLFYSVGIGQISSEVPQNLSASRPQDRQFILSSKKLLLSDSGFYLCAWGRDRQPQHFGDGTRLSIL.

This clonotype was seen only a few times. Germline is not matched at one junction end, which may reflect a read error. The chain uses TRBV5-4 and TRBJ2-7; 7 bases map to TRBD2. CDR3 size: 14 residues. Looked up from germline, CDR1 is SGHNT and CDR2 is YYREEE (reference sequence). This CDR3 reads CASGLGRGAYEQYF. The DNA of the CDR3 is TGTGCCAGCGGCTTGGGTCGGGGGGCCTACGAGCAGTACTTC.

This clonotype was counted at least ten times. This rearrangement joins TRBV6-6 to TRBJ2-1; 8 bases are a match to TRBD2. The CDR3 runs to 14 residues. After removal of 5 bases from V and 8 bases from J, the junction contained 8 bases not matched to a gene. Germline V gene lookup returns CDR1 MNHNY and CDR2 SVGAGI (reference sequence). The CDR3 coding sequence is TGTGCCAGCAGTCACGGGGGGGCGAGAGATGAGCAGTTCTTC. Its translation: CASSHGGARDEQFF.

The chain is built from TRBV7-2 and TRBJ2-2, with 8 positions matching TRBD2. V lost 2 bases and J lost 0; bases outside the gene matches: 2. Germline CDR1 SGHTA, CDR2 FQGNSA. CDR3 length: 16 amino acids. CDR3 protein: CASSLSGGANTGELFF. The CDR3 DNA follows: TGTGCCAGCAGCTTATCGGGGGGGGCGAACACCGGGGAGCTGTTTTTT.

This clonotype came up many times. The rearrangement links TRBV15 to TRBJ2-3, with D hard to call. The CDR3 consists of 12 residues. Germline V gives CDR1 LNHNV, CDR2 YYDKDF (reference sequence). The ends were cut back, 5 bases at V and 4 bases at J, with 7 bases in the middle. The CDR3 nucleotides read TGTGCCACCAGCGCCCACTCAGATACGCAGTATTTT. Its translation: CATSAHSDTQYF.

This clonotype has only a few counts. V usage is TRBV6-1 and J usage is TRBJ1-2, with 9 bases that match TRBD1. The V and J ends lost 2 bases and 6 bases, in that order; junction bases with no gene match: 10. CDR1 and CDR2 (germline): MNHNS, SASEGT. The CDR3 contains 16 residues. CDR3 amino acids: CASSERGGGQGNGYTF. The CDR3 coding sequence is TGTGCCAGCAGTGAACGGGGCGGGGGACAGGGTAATGGCTACACCTTC.

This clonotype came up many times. The CDR3 protein is CASSLWGSYEQYF. The CDR3, as DNA: TGCGCCAGCAGCTTATGGGGGTCCTACGAGCAGTACTTC. V gene TRBV5-1 combines with J gene TRBJ2-7; the D call may be TRBD1 or TRBD2 (5 bases each). Germline lookup yields CDR1 SGHRS and CDR2 YFSETQ. The CDR3 runs to 13 residues. The germline V and J ends were trimmed by 2 bases and 1 base, with 7 bases remaining between them.

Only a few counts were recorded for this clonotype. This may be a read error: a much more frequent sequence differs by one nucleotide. CDR3 loop: CSARDHYEQSF. The CDR3 nucleotides are TGCAGTGCTAGGGACCACTACGAGCAGTCCTTC. The genes are TRBV20-1 and TRBJ2-7; no clear D. Germline CDR1 DFQATT, CDR2 SNEGSKA (reference sequence). The CDR3 loop spans 11 amino acids.

This chain's CDR3 is CATSDWTSGRADTQYF. For the CDR3, the DNA is TGTGCCACCAGTGATTGGACTAGCGGGAGGGCCGATACGCAGTATTTT. This chain links TRBV24-1 with TRBJ2-3; TRBD2 matches 15 bases. The V gene end was trimmed by 2 bases and the J gene end by 6 bases; junction bases not matched to a gene: 2. The CDR3 has 16 amino acids. Germline V gives CDR1 KGHDR, CDR2 SFDVKD.